The 29 T cell receptor beta chains below were found in one sample sequenced in a study of OX40 agonist ivuxolimab in advanced cancers. Here immunoSEQ multiplex PCR was the method, and the copy in TCRdb shows in-frame clones only, minus some. The sample has 35,000 to 45,000 clones; about 86% are singletons. The sample consisted of CD4+ or CD8+ T cells sorted from blood, taken in a trial of the OX40 agonist ivuxolimab. These receptors were taken from an adult with an advanced solid tumor such as melanoma, head and neck, liver or kidney cancer.

This clone was seen a few times. As DNA, the CDR3 is TGTGCCAGCAGTGGGACTAGCGGGGCGGAGACCCAGTACTTC. Protein product: CASSGTSGAETQYF. This rearrangement joins TRBV2 to TRBJ2-5; 12 nucleotides line up with TRBD2. Germline CDR1 is SNHLY and CDR2 is FYNNEI. The V segment lost 4 bases and the J segment 5 bases; nucleotides outside the gene matches: 2. CDR3 size: 14 residues. The full variable domain, with the rest looked up from reference TRBV2 and TRBJ2-5, is EPEVTQTPSHQVTQMGQEVILRCVPISNHLYFYWYRQILGQKVEFLVSFYNNEISEKSEIFDDQFSVERPDGSNFTLKIRSTKLEDSAMYFCASSGTSGAETQYFGPGTRLLVL.

The rearrangement joins TRBV5-1 to TRBJ1-5; D possibly corresponds to TRBD1 (5 bases). This CDR3 has 15 residues. Trimming left V 4 bases short and J 5 bases short, with 16 bases between. CDR1 is SGHRS and CDR2 is YFSETQ in the germline V gene. CDR3 nucleotides: TGCGCCAGCAGCGAAGGGCAGGGAGGGGATCAGCCCCAGCATTTT. This encodes CASSEGQGGDQPQHF.

This clone has more than one count but fewer than ten. This chain links TRBV6-5 with TRBJ2-1; 7 nucleotides align to TRBD1. With 4 bases clipped from V and 9 bases from J, the junction kept 6 bases outside the gene matches. CDR1 and CDR2 (germline): MNHEY, SVGAGI. The CDR3 loop spans 13 amino acids. The CDR3 DNA follows: TGTGCCAGCAGTTTAGGGACAGTCAGTGAGCAGTTCTTC. Its protein product is CASSLGTVSEQFF.

The chain has TRBV6-5 and TRBJ2-2; 9 bases line up with TRBD1. The trim removed 11 bases at V and 1 base at J, leaving 2 bases unmatched. CDR3 length: 13 amino acids. Germline CDR1 and CDR2: MNHEY and SVGAGI. The CDR3 DNA sequence: TGTGCCCTGGGACAGGGGAACACCGGGGAGCTGTTTTTT. Amino acid sequence: CALGQGNTGELFF.

The V gene is TRBV6-5, the J gene TRBJ1-1; 11 bases fit TRBD1. Germline V gene lookup returns CDR1 MNHEY and CDR2 SVGAGI. This CDR3 region has 16 residues. J gave up 2 bases and V 4 bases, and 6 bases lay outside the gene matches. CDR3 nucleotide sequence: TGTGCCAGCAGTTTTACAGGGACAGGGGGAAACACTGAAGCTTTCTTT. Translated, it gives CASSFTGTGGNTEAFF.

V and J are TRBV7-9 and TRBJ2-3, with TRBD2 matching over 14 bases. Trimming took 6 bases from V and 1 from J; bases not matched to a gene: 6. Germline V CDR1 and CDR2: SEHNR, FQNEAQ (reference sequence). The CDR3 length is 17 residues. CDR3: CASRPEGLAGGTDTQYF. CDR3 DNA: TGTGCCAGCAGGCCCGAGGGACTAGCGGGGGGCACAGATACGCAGTATTTT.

CDR3 nucleotide sequence: TGTGCCAGCAGTTTAGGACTACCAAGTTTAGATACGCAGTATTTT. Its translation: CASSLGLPSLDTQYF. The chain has TRBV27 and TRBJ2-3; a weak D match, TRBD2 (6 bases). Trimming removed 2 bases from V and 5 bases from J, with 14 bases in between. The CDR3 is made up of 15 amino acids. In germline, CDR1 is MNHEY, CDR2 SMNVEV (reference sequence).

This clone was observed a single time. The rearrangement links TRBV28 to TRBJ1-5; D ambiguous. Trimming took 7 bases from V and 4 from J, leaving 2 bases between them. CDR1 is MDHEN, CDR2 SYDVKM, per germline. CDR3 length: 10 residues. Here the CDR3 reads CASNNQPQHF. The CDR3 region has the DNA TGTGCCAGCAATAATCAGCCCCAGCATTTT.

The CDR3 sequence is CSVVGQVYEQYF. DNA of the CDR3: TGCAGCGTGGTGGGACAGGTGTACGAGCAGTACTTC. The rearrangement uses TRBV29-1 and TRBJ2-7, with 8 bases identical to TRBD1. The CDR3 has 12 residues. Germline-derived CDR1 and CDR2 are SQVTM and ANQGSEA. J gave up 4 bases and V 6 bases, and 5 bases lay outside the gene matches.

This sequence joins TRBV21-1 and TRBJ1-2. TRBV21-1 is reported as a pseudogene. The CDR3 sequence is 13 residues long. CDR3 region: CASSKVRSWGYTF. In DNA, the CDR3 is TGTGCCAGCAGCAAAGTGAGGTCCTGGGGCTACACCTTC.

The rearrangement uses TRBV10-3 and TRBJ1-2; 8 positions match TRBD1. Germline assignment: CDR1 ENHRY and CDR2 SYGVKD. The CDR3 runs 14 residues. The V segment lost 4 bases and the J segment 4 bases; nucleotides outside the gene matches: 5. The CDR3 DNA is TGTGCCATCAGTGGATCTACAGGGGGCTATGGCTACACCTTC. Encoded protein: CAISGSTGGYGYTF.

The V and J genes are TRBV30 and TRBJ2-7; TRBD2 agrees at 7 bases. Germline V lookup: CDR1 GTSNPN, CDR2 SVGIG (reference sequence). The CDR3 sequence is 14 residues long. V trimming: 5 bases; J trimming: 1 base; junction bases outside the gene matches: 8. The DNA of the CDR3 is TGTGCCTGGGGGAGGGTGGTGGAATCCTACGAGCAGTACTTC. Residues: CAWGRVVESYEQYF.

V is TRBV28 and J is TRBJ1-1, with D perhaps matching TRBD1 (5 bases). CDR3 length equals 14 residues. V lost 2 bases to trimming and J lost 2 bases, with 9 bases between them. Germline CDR1 is MDHEN and CDR2 is SYDVKM. CDR3 DNA: TGTGCCAGCAGTTTAACAGGAATTAACACTGAAGCTTTCTTT. The encoded protein is CASSLTGINTEAFF.

V gene TRBV29-1 combines with J gene TRBJ2-1; D is tentatively TRBD1 or TRBD2 (5 bases each). V lost 3 bases and J lost 0, with 18 bases in between. The germline V gene has CDR1 SQVTM and CDR2 ANQGSEA. This CDR3 is 17 amino acids long. In nucleotides, the CDR3 is TGCAGCGTTGAGGGACCCCCGGTCCCTATCTCCTACAATGAGCAGTTCTTC. This codes for CSVEGPPVPISYNEQFF.

The chain couples TRBV28 to TRBJ2-7; D perhaps matches TRBD2 (5 bases). In germline, CDR1 is MDHEN, CDR2 SYDVKM. Trimming shortened V by 3 bases and J by 0 bases, and 12 bases separated the two germline ends. This CDR3 contains 15 residues. The CDR3 DNA reads TGTGCCAGCAGTTTCCGGGGTCCGAGCTCCTACGAGCAGTACTTC. Its protein product is CASSFRGPSSYEQYF.

V is TRBV7-9 and J is TRBJ2-5, with D perhaps TRBD1 or TRBD2 (7 bases each). This CDR3 is built from 15 residues. V lost 0 bases and J lost 2, with 10 bases in between. The germline CDR1 and CDR2 sequences are SEHNR and FQNEAQ (reference sequence). The CDR3: CASSLAQGGQETQYF. The CDR3 DNA follows: TGTGCCAGCAGCTTAGCGCAGGGGGGGCAAGAGACCCAGTACTTC.

V and J are TRBV7-9 and TRBJ1-6; D gene unclear. With 1 base removed from V and 7 bases from J, the gap between germline ends came to 17 bases. Looked up from germline, CDR1 is SEHNR and CDR2 is FQNEAQ (reference sequence). The CDR3 sequence is 17 residues long. This chain's CDR3 is CASSLGKRGSGNSPLHF. CDR3 bases: TGTGCCAGCAGCTTAGGGAAACGGGGTTCGGGCAATTCACCCCTCCACTTT.

The genes are TRBV7-8 and TRBJ2-1, with D unresolved. Per the germline V gene, CDR1 is SGHVS and CDR2 is FQNEAQ. The CDR3 length is 16 residues. V was clipped by 2 bases and J by 7 bases, with 18 bases between them. The CDR3 is CASSLPTGLLGNEQFF. Written as DNA, the CDR3 is TGTGCCAGCAGCTTACCGACCGGTCTCCTGGGGAATGAGCAGTTCTTC.

The chain joins TRBV2 to TRBJ1-2; D is unresolved. Germline CDR1 and CDR2: SNHLY and FYNNEI. This CDR3 has 13 residues. V was trimmed by 3 bases and J by 5 bases, leaving 10 bases between them. The CDR3 loop is CASSDQVLYGYTF. The CDR3 DNA follows: TGTGCCAGCAGTGACCAGGTGTTATATGGCTACACCTTC.

The chain joins TRBV30 to TRBJ1-1, with TRBD1 as a possible D gene (6 bases). Trimming removed 0 bases at V and 3 bases at J, with 20 bases between. CDR1 GTSNPN and CDR2 SVGIG come from the germline V gene (reference sequence). The CDR3 is 17 amino acids. Here the CDR3 DNA reads TGTGCCTGGAGTGTAGGGCTCTTAGGGGGTCTATACACTGAAGCTTTCTTT. As protein: CAWSVGLLGGLYTEAFF.

The chain employs TRBV10-2 and TRBJ1-5; no clear D gene. The CDR3 runs to 14 residues. V lost 0 bases and J 3 bases, leaving 6 bases between the germline ends. The V gene's germline CDR1 is WSHSY and CDR2 SAAADI. CDR3 DNA sequence: TGCGCCAGCAGTGAGTCGGACCTCAATCAGCCCCAGCATTTT. Translation gives CASSESDLNQPQHF.

The chain is built from TRBV28 and TRBJ1-6, with D hard to call. The CDR3 has 15 residues. V lost 8 bases, J lost 3 bases, and 14 bases lay in between. Germline CDR1 and CDR2: MDHEN and SYDVKM. The chain's CDR3 is CASFLGGDYNSPLHF. CDR3 sequence (DNA): TGTGCCAGCTTCCTAGGTGGGGACTATAATTCACCCCTCCACTTT.

J is TRBJ2-5 and V is TRBV19, with 8 bases that match TRBD2. Trimming cost V 4 bases and J 5 bases; bases outside gene matches: 6. Germline V gene sequence: CDR1 LNHDA, CDR2 SQIVND (reference sequence). The CDR3 covers 14 residues. CDR3 residues: CASSTLTSEETQYF. The CDR3 bases are TGTGCCAGTAGTACTTTGACTAGCGAGGAGACCCAGTACTTC.

CDR3 region: CASSQTQGGLDYGYTF. In DNA form, the CDR3 reads TGCGCCAGCAGCCAAACTCAGGGCGGGCTAGACTATGGCTACACCTTC. The rearrangement links TRBV4-1 to TRBJ1-2; possibly TRBD1 for D (5 bases). The CDR3 sequence is 16 residues long. The germline V and J ends were trimmed by 2 bases and 3 bases, with 16 bases remaining between them. Germline CDR1 and CDR2: MGHRA and YSYEKL.

This chain links TRBV6-5 with TRBJ2-1; 12 nucleotides line up with TRBD2. Germline V gives CDR1 MNHEY, CDR2 SVGAGI. CDR3 length: 15 amino acids. J lost 7 bases, V lost 6 bases, and 7 bases had no gene match. The CDR3 is CASSPLAGGPNEQFF. In nucleotides, the CDR3 is TGTGCCAGCAGCCCCCTAGCGGGGGGGCCGAATGAGCAGTTCTTC.

The gene calls are TRBV7-9 and TRBJ2-7; TRBD1 is a possible D gene (5 bases). Germline CDR1 is SEHNR and CDR2 is FQNEAQ (reference sequence). The V gene lost 6 bases and the J gene lost 4 bases, with 10 bases spanning the gap. This CDR3 contains 12 residues. The CDR3 nucleotides are TGTGCCAGCAGGTCAGGGTCGTACGAGCAGTACTTC. Encoded protein: CASRSGSYEQYF.

J is TRBJ1-1 and V is TRBV4-3; D unclear. The CDR3 consists of 17 residues. The V and J ends lost 0 bases and 0 bases respectively, with 14 bases between them. Germline values: CDR1 LGHNA, CDR2 YSLEER. The CDR3 protein is CASSQDLGVGMNTEAFF. The CDR3 DNA sequence: TGCGCCAGCAGCCAAGATCTAGGAGTGGGCATGAACACTGAAGCTTTCTTT.

The chain combines TRBV5-4 with TRBJ1-1, with D hard to call. Trimming took 2 bases from V and 1 from J, leaving 9 bases between them. Germline V gene data show CDR1 as SGHNT and CDR2 as YYREEE (reference sequence). The CDR3 runs 14 residues. The CDR3 region has the DNA TGTGCCAGCAGCTTAAGACCTGAGAACACTGAAGCTTTCTTT. It specifies CASSLRPENTEAFF.

This clone was observed a single time. The chain joins TRBV7-6 to TRBJ1-4, with 7 bases that match TRBD1. Per the germline V gene, CDR1 is SGHVS and CDR2 is FNYEAQ. The CDR3 contains 14 residues. The V and J ends lost 2 bases and 6 bases, in that order; junction bases with no gene match: 3. The CDR3 loop is CASSLYRGDEKLFF. DNA for the CDR3: TGTGCCAGCAGCTTATACAGGGGCGATGAAAAACTGTTTTTT.